The 18 T cell receptor beta chains below were found in one sample sequenced in a study of control samples from healthy donors and cancer patients. Assay used: immunoSEQ multiplex PCR; TCRdb lists only in-frame clones, some missing. Among 95,000 to 150,000 clones listed, about 92% were seen once. The sample was PBMCs. Receptors were obtained from a man aged 80 or over with head and neck cancer.

The chain carries TRBV29-1 and TRBJ2-5; D not resolved. Looked up from germline, CDR1 is SQVTM and CDR2 is ANQGSEA. This CDR3 has 12 amino acids. The V end was cut by 3 bases, the J end by 4 bases, with 9 bases between. In DNA form, the CDR3 reads TGCAGCGTTGAGGTAGGGCGAGAGACCCAGTACTTC. As protein: CSVEVGRETQYF. The entire variable domain, with the rest obtained from reference TRBV29-1 and TRBJ2-5, is as follows: SAVISQKPSRDICQRGTSLTIQCQVDSQVTMMFWYRQQPGQSLTLIATANQGSEATYESGFVIDKFPISRPNLTFSTLTVSNMSPEDSSIYLCSVEVGRETQYFGPGTRLLVL.

The chain carries TRBV7-2 and TRBJ1-4; possibly TRBD1 for D (6 bases). In germline, CDR1 is SGHTA, CDR2 FQGNSA. This CDR3 has 15 residues. The germline V and J ends were trimmed by 5 bases and 5 bases, with 15 bases remaining between them. CDR3 amino acids: CASSQTGTQNEKLFF. CDR3 sequence (DNA): TGTGCCAGCAGCCAAACCGGGACACAAAATGAAAAACTGTTTTTT.

The rearrangement links TRBV10-3 to TRBJ1-5; D gene uncertain. Trimming took 1 base from V and 3 from J, leaving 1 base between them. The CDR3 extends over 12 amino acids. CDR1 is ENHRY, CDR2 SYGVKD, per germline. The CDR3 DNA follows: TGTGCCATCAGTGAGTTCAATCAGCCCCAGCATTTT. This translates into CAISEFNQPQHF.

This chain connects TRBV27 to TRBJ2-2, with D perhaps TRBD2 (6 bases). CDR3 size: 14 residues. Germline CDR1 MNHEY, CDR2 SMNVEV (reference sequence). Trimming removed 5 bases at V and 4 bases at J, with 11 bases between. The CDR3, as DNA: TGTGCCAGCAGTGCGGGGAGCGGCACCGGGGAGCTGTTTTTT. It specifies CASSAGSGTGELFF.

The chain links TRBV3-1 (or the pseudogene TRBV3-2) to TRBJ2-3, with TRBD2 matching 7 bases. This CDR3 is built from 16 residues. Germline CDR1 reads LGHDT; CDR2 reads YNNKEL (reference sequence). The V gene end was trimmed by 2 bases and the J gene end by 3 bases; junction bases not matched to a gene: 8. The CDR3, as DNA: TGTGCCAGCAGCCAAAGGGCGGGAGTTCGTACAGATACGCAGTATTTT. The encoded protein is CASSQRAGVRTDTQYF.

J is TRBJ1-1 and V is TRBV7-2; D is perhaps TRBD1 (5 bases). The CDR3 has 14 amino acids. Germline CDR1 and CDR2: SGHTA and FQGNSA. Trimming removed 2 bases at V and 11 bases at J, with 18 bases between. The CDR3 nucleotides are TGTGCCAGCAGCTTAAGATCCCCGGGGCTCCCGGCTTTCTTT. It yields the protein CASSLRSPGLPAFF.

This chain connects TRBV7-9 to TRBJ2-3; D remains unclear. This CDR3 comprises 11 residues. From germline, CDR1 is SEHNR and CDR2 FQNEAQ (reference sequence). Between the trimmed V and J ends, which lost 3 bases and 4 bases, there was a span of 2 bases. CDR3 nucleotides: TGTGCCAGCAGCTTTTCAGATACGCAGTATTTT. Amino acids: CASSFSDTQYF.

V is TRBV11-3 and J is TRBJ1-1, with D possibly being TRBD1 (5 bases). The V and J ends lost 3 bases and 11 bases respectively, with 16 bases between them. The CDR3 is 13 amino acids. Germline assignment: CDR1 SGHNT and CDR2 YENEEA. The CDR3 here is CASSFEPGTVAFF. The DNA of the CDR3 is TGTGCCAGCAGCTTCGAACCGGGGACGGTTGCTTTCTTT.

V is TRBV5-1 and J is TRBJ1-1; 7 nucleotides agree with TRBD1. Germline-derived CDR1 and CDR2 are SGHRS and YFSETQ. V lost 0 bases to trimming and J lost 1 base; unmatched junction nucleotides: 6. CDR3 length: 16 residues. The CDR3 DNA is TGCGCCAGCAGCTTGGGGCCAGGGGGAGGGAACACTGAAGCTTTCTTT. Translation: CASSLGPGGGNTEAFF.

The CDR3 bases are TGTGCCAGCAGTTACTCGAGACAGGCCTATGGCTACACCTTC. As protein: CASSYSRQAYGYTF. The chain carries TRBV6-5 and TRBJ1-2, with D possibly being TRBD1 (6 bases). There are 14 residues in the CDR3. Trimming took 0 bases from V and 4 from J, leaving 9 bases between them. Germline CDR1 MNHEY, CDR2 SVGAGI.

This clone appeared once. This chain joins TRBV7-2 and TRBJ2-7; D remains ambiguous. The germline gives CDR1 SGHTA, CDR2 FQGNSA. The CDR3 totals 13 residues. The ends were cut back, 5 bases at V and 3 bases at J, with 11 bases in the middle. The CDR3: CASSGAGGYEQYF. The DNA of the CDR3 is TGTGCCAGCAGCGGAGCCGGTGGCTACGAGCAGTACTTC.

The chain uses TRBV5-1 and TRBJ1-2, with a tentative D call TRBD1 (6 bases). The CDR3 has 15 residues. CDR1 is SGHRS and CDR2 is YFSETQ in the germline V gene. Trimming cost V 0 bases and J 8 bases, with 17 bases left between them. CDR3 protein: CASSLGGRGLTGYTF. As DNA, the CDR3 is TGCGCCAGCAGCTTGGGAGGCAGGGGCCTAACCGGCTACACCTTC.

The V and J genes are TRBV6-5 and TRBJ2-1, with TRBD2 as a possible D gene (7 bases). Germline CDR1 is MNHEY and CDR2 is SVGAGI. The CDR3 totals 13 residues. V was cut by 6 bases and J by 13 bases, with 19 bases left in between. The CDR3 nucleotides read TGTGCCAGCAGCCGGGGGCTAGCGGACTTCCAGTTCTTC. Residues: CASSRGLADFQFF.

The rearrangement links TRBV18 to TRBJ2-2, with D unclear. Germline V CDR1 and CDR2: KGHSH, LQKENI. V was cut by 3 bases and J by 3 bases, with 5 bases left in between. CDR3 size: 13 residues. CDR3 DNA: TGTGCCAGCTCACCTAGGGACACCGGGGAGCTGTTTTTT. It encodes CASSPRDTGELFF.

This clone has a single count. The chain combines TRBV5-6 with TRBJ2-7, with 7 bases matching TRBD1. Germline CDR1 and CDR2: SGHDT and YYEEEE. The J segment lost 2 bases and the V segment lost 5 bases, leaving 13 bases of the junction unmatched. CDR3 length: 16 amino acids. The DNA of the CDR3 is TGTGCCAGCAGTTCTAGGGGGCTCTTAGGGACCTACGAGCAGTACTTC. This encodes CASSSRGLLGTYEQYF. The full variable domain, its missing parts supplied by reference TRBV5-6 and TRBJ2-7, is DAGVTQSPTHLIKTRGQQVTLRCSPKSGHDTVSWYQQALGQGPQFIFQYYEEEERQRGNFPDRFSGHQFPNYSSELNVNALLLGDSALYLCASSSRGLLGTYEQYFGPGTRLTVT.

J is TRBJ2-5 and V is TRBV6-5; 13 nucleotides match TRBD2. CDR3 length equals 16 residues. CDR1 and CDR2 from the germline V gene are MNHEY and SVGAGI. V gave up 4 bases and J gave up 5 bases; unmatched junction bases: 7. CDR3 in DNA: TGTGCCAGCAGTTTGACTAGCGGGAGGATAGAGGAGACCCAGTACTTC. It encodes CASSLTSGRIEETQYF.

The chain employs TRBV21-1 and TRBJ2-4; no DNA check was done on the table's D call, TRBD2. TRBV21-1 has pseudogene status. The length of the CDR3 is 17 residues. CDR3 loop: CASSKEPGTLAKNIQYF. CDR3 nucleotides: TGTGCCAGCAGCAAAGAACCCGGGACTTTAGCCAAAAACATTCAGTACTTC.

V gene TRBV2 combines with J gene TRBJ2-1, with 8 bases lining up with TRBD2. The CDR3 sequence is 13 residues long. Germline V gene lookup returns CDR1 SNHLY and CDR2 FYNNEI. V trimming: 3 bases; J trimming: 9 bases; junction bases outside the gene matches: 4. DNA for the CDR3: TGTGCCAGCAGTGATCGGGGGGGCGGTGAGCAGTTCTTC. Translation: CASSDRGGGEQFF. Full variable domain (remainder filled in from reference TRBV2 and TRBJ2-1): EPEVTQTPSHQVTQMGQEVILRCVPISNHLYFYWYRQILGQKVEFLVSFYNNEISEKSEIFDDQFSVERPDGSNFTLKIRSTKLEDSAMYFCASSDRGGGEQFFGPGTRLTVL.